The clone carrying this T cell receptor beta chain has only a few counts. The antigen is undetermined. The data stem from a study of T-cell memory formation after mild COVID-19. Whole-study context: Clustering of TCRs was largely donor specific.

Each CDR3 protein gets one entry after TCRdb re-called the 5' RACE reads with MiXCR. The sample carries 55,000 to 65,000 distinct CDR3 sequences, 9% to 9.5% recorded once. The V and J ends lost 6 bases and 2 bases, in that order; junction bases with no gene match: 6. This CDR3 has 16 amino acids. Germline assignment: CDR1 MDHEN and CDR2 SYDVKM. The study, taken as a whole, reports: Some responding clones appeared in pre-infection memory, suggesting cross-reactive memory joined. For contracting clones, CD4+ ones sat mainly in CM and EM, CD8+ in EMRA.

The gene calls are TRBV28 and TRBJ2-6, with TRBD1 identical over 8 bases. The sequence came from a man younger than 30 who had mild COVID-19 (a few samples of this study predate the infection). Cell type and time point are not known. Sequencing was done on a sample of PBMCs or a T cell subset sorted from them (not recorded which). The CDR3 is CASSPDRAPGANVLTF. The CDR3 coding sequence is TGTGCCAGCAGCCCGGACAGGGCTCCTGGGGCCAACGTCCTGACTTTC.